The sequence of this T cell receptor (beta chain) was determined in a study of cytomegalovirus exposure and HLA in healthy donors. The study's findings and limits: DRB1 showed the most TCR associations and HLA-C the fewest in a later analysis, as rates varied by HLA locus.

Comment on this clone: Its antigen remains unknown.

Both 60 Vbeta primers and 13 Jbeta primers went into the PCR. The protocol was immunoSEQ multiplex PCR, while the TCRdb copy is restricted to in-frame clones and leaves out a portion. Of around 70,000 clones listed, about 81% are singletons. Germline V lookup: CDR1 SGHTA, CDR2 FQGNSA. Trimming stripped 5 bases from V and 8 bases from J, with 22 bases between. The CDR3 length is 16 residues. The origin of this receptor is a woman in her thirties or forties in good health and CMV-seropositive. The source material was PBMCs. The V call is TRBV7-2, the J call TRBJ2-1; D possibly corresponds to TRBD1 (6 bases). The CDR3 protein is CASSRNRDTLRDEQFF. CDR3 nucleotides: TGTGCCAGCAGCCGGAACCGGGACACGCTGCGGGATGAGCAGTTCTTC.